These 5 T cell receptor beta chains share one sample of origin, sequenced in a study of control samples from healthy donors and cancer patients. Profiling relied on immunoSEQ multiplex PCR, and the TCRdb table lists in-frame clones only, not all of them. Among approximately 160,000 clones listed, 92% were seen once. Sample: blood. These TCRs come from a young woman in good health.

The CDR3 region has the DNA TGTGCCAGCAGCGTGAGTCGACTAGCGGGAGTCGGGCCAGATACGCAGTATTTT. Translated, it gives CASSVSRLAGVGPDTQYF. The V gene is TRBV9, the J gene TRBJ2-3; 12 positions match TRBD2. CDR3 size: 18 residues. The J segment lost 4 bases and the V segment lost 2 bases, leaving 11 bases of the junction unmatched. Germline V CDR1 and CDR2: SGDLS, YYNGEE.

The chain recombines TRBV14 with TRBJ2-2; D is unclear. Per germline, CDR1 SGHDN and CDR2 FVKESK. The CDR3 consists of 13 residues. The germline V and J ends were trimmed by 2 bases and 5 bases, with 6 bases remaining between them. CDR3 region: CASSQQVTGELFF. DNA of the CDR3: TGTGCCAGCAGCCAACAAGTAACCGGGGAGCTGTTTTTT.

The chain uses TRBV19 and TRBJ2-1, with 13 bases matching TRBD2. V shed 5 bases and J 5 bases; nucleotides not matched to a gene: 12. The length of the CDR3 is 18 residues. The V gene's germline CDR1 is LNHDA and CDR2 SQIVND (reference sequence). CDR3 DNA sequence: TGTGCCAGTAGTCTCCTAGGACTAGCGGGAGTCGGCGACAATGAGCAGTTCTTC. Amino acids: CASSLLGLAGVGDNEQFF.

The chain recombines TRBV15 with TRBJ2-3, with a possible D match to TRBD2 (6 bases). Deletions cut 3 bases from V and 0 bases from J, with 13 bases between. The CDR3 is made up of 16 amino acids. Per germline, CDR1 LNHNV and CDR2 YYDKDF (reference sequence). The CDR3 is CATSRDSGPSTDTQYF. Here the CDR3 DNA reads TGTGCCACCAGCAGGGATAGCGGTCCCAGCACAGATACGCAGTATTTT.

J is TRBJ2-3 and V is TRBV6-4, with TRBD1 identical over 9 bases. After removal of 6 bases from V and 1 base from J, the junction contained 11 bases not matched to a gene. The CDR3 spans 17 residues. Germline V gene lookup returns CDR1 MRHNA and CDR2 SNTAGT. CDR3 sequence: CASSQRQGGGRTDTQYF. The CDR3 coding sequence is TGTGCCAGCAGCCAGAGACAGGGGGGAGGCCGCACAGATACGCAGTATTTT.